This T cell receptor beta chain derives from a study of blood T cell repertoires in COVID-19. Study in general: Acute-phase and convalescent COVID-19 samples originated in the United States, Italy and Spain.

Patients at the Seattle site were enrolled during active infection and followed longitudinally. Source study methods: Amplified reference gene primers provided the basis for estimating nucleated cell counts. Data came from immunoSEQ multiplex PCR; TCRdb stores just in-frame clones and leaves some out. V and J calls and clone size are copied from that table; D and trimming were computed from the DNA. The data show about 49,000 clones, approximately 87% seen once. This receptor was taken from an elderly woman with COVID-19, enrolled during active disease. The sequencing input was peripheral blood.

CDR3 DNA: TGTGCCAGCAGCCCCCGCAGTCAGTCCGGAAACACCATATATTTT. Translation gives CASSPRSQSGNTIYF. The V gene is TRBV5-4, the J gene TRBJ1-3; no clear D. Germline lookup yields CDR1 SGHNT and CDR2 YYREEE (reference sequence). This CDR3 has 15 amino acids. V lost 4 bases to trimming and J lost 4 bases, with 15 bases between them.